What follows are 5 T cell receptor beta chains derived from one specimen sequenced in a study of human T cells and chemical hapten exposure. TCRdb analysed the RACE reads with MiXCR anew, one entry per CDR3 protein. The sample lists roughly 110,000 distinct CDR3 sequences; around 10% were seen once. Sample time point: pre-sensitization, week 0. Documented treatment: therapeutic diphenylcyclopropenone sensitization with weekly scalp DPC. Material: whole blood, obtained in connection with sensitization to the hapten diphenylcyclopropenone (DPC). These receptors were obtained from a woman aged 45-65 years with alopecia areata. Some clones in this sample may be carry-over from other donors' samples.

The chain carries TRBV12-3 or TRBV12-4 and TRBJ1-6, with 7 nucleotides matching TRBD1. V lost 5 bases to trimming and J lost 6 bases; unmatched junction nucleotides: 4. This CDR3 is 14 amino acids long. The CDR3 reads CASSNTGANSPLHF. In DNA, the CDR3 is TGTGCCAGCAGTAATACAGGGGCTAATTCACCCCTCCACTTT.

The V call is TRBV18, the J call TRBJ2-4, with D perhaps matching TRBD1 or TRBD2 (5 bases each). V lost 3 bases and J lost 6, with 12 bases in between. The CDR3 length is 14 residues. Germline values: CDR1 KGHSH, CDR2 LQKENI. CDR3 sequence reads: CASSPGEFGNIQYF. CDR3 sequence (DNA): TGTGCCAGCTCACCGGGGGAGTTCGGAAACATTCAGTACTTC.

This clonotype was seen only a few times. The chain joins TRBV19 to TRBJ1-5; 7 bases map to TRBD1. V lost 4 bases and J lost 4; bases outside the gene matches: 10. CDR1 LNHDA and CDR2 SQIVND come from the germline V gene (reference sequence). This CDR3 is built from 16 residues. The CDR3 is CASSNPGTAKNQPQHF. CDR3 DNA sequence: TGTGCCAGTAGTAACCCCGGGACAGCTAAGAATCAGCCCCAGCATTTT.

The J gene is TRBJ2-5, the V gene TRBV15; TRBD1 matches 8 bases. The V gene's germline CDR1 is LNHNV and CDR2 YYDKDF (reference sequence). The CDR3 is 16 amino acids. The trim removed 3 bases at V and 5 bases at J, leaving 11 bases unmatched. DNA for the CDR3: TGTGCCACCAGCAGCGAACCAGGGGGCTTAAGGGAGACCCAGTACTTC. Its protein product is CATSSEPGGLRETQYF.

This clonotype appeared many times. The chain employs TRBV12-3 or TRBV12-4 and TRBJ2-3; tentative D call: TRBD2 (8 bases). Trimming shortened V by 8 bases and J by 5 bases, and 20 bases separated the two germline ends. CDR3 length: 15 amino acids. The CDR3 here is CASSLREGARDTQYF. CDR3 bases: TGTGCCAGCTCCCTTCGGGAGGGGGCCAGAGATACGCAGTATTTT.